This T cell receptor (beta chain) was retrieved from a study of cytotoxic CD8 clonotypes in ibrutinib-treated CLL. Study context: Patients: roughly ten relapsed/refractory, under 16 treatment-naive, approximately 18 IGHV unmutated.

Germline lookup yields CDR1 SGHTA and CDR2 FQGNSA. This CDR3 comprises 16 residues. V was clipped by 5 bases and J by 1 base, with 15 bases between them. In the case of this clone: Its antigen remains unidentified.

Findings of the study overall: Clonality measured at baseline exceeded age-matched healthy donors, tracking circulating CD8+ T-cell counts. Clonality went higher at ibrutinib response and then dropped back toward baseline at progression.

Depths of 1 in 200,000 to 1 in 1 million T cells were the sequencing target. Using immunoSEQ multiplex PCR, the repertoire was profiled, and TCRdb retains in-frame clones only, with some absent. Altogether 150,000 or so clones are present, around 80% being singletons, with the ten largest covering 6% to 9.5%. The chain uses TRBV7-2 and TRBJ2-1, with D perhaps TRBD2 (5 bases). The TCR originated in a human donor with chronic lymphocytic leukemia. Sample: PBMCs, taken after 36 months of ibrutinib treatment. CDR3 sequence reads: CASSPDWELSYNEQFF. As DNA, the CDR3 is TGTGCCAGCAGCCCCGACTGGGAGCTTTCCTACAATGAGCAGTTCTTC. The complete variable domain, with remaining parts taken from reference TRBV7-2 and TRBJ2-1, reads GAGVSQSPSNKVTEKGKDVELRCDPISGHTALYWYRQSLGQGLEFLIYFQGNSAPDKSGLPSDRFSAERTGGSVSTLTIQRTQQEDSAVYLCASSPDWELSYNEQFFGPGTRLTVL.